This TCR beta chain was found in a study of cytomegalovirus exposure and HLA in healthy donors. Study-level results: There were some V segments, including TRBV6-2 and TRBV6-3, excluded as indistinguishable.

The CDR3 totals 14 residues. With 0 bases removed from V and 4 bases from J, the gap between germline ends came to 10 bases. Germline loops: CDR1 SGHRS, CDR2 YFSETQ. Points on this clone: No antigen is known for it.

The PCR ran on 60 Vbeta and 13 Jbeta primers. This table comes from immunoSEQ multiplex PCR, and its TCRdb copy is limited to in-frame clones, with some not included. Here the sample spans tens of thousands of clones, approximately 75% being singletons. This receptor was taken from a human donor in good health. V gene TRBV5-1 combines with J gene TRBJ2-5, with D possibly being TRBD2 (7 bases). Sample: PBMCs. The CDR3 bases are TGCGCCAGCAGCTTGGGGGCGGGGGCAGAGACCCAGTACTTC. It is translated as CASSLGAGAETQYF. Variable domain in full (rest from reference TRBV5-1 and TRBJ2-5): KAGVTQTPRYLIKTRGQQVTLSCSPISGHRSVSWYQQTPGQGLQFLFEYFSETQRNKGNFPGRFSGRQFSNSRSEMNVSTLELGDSALYLCASSLGAGAETQYFGPGTRLLVL.